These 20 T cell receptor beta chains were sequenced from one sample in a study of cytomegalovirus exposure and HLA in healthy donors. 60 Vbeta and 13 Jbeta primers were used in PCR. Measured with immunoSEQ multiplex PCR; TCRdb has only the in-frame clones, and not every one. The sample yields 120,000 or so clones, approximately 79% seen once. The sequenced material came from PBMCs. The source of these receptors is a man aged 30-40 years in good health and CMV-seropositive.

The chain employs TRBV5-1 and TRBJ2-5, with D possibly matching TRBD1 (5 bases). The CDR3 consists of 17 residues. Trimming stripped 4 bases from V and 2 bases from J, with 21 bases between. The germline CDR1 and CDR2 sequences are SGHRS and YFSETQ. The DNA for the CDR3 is TGCGCCAGCAGCCTTTCAGGACCAGGGTTCGGGCAAGAGACCCAGTACTTC. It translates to CASSLSGPGFGQETQYF.

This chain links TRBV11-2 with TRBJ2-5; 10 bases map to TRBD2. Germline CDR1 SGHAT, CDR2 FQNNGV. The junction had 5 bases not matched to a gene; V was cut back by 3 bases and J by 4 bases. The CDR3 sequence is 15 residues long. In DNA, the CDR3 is TGTGCCAGCAGCTTGGGACTAGCGATCCCAGAGACCCAGTACTTC. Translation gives CASSLGLAIPETQYF.

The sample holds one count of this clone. CDR3 nucleotides: TGTGCCATCAGCCTAACTGTCCCGGGACAGGGGGATGGTGCCGGGGAGCTGTTTTTT. This sequence encodes CAISLTVPGQGDGAGELFF. The chain has TRBV10-3 and TRBJ2-2; TRBD1 aligns across 11 bases. V trimming: 6 bases; J trimming: 6 bases; junction bases outside the gene matches: 18. Germline V gives CDR1 ENHRY, CDR2 SYGVKD. The CDR3 loop spans 19 amino acids.

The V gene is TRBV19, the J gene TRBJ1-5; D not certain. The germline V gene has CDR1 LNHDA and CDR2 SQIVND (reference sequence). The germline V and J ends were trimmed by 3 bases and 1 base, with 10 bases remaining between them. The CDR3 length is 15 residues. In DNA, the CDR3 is TGTGCCAGTAGTATGGTTGGAGAGAGCAATCAGCCCCAGCATTTT. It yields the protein CASSMVGESNQPQHF.

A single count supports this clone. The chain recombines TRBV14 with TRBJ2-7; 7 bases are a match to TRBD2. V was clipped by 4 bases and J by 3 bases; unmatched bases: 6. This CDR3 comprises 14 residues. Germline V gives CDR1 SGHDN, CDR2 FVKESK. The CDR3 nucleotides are TGTGCCAGCAGCCGGCGGGGAGGGGTCTACGAGCAGTACTTC. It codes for CASSRRGGVYEQYF. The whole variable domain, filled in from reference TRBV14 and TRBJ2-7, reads EAGVTQFPSHSVIEKGQTVTLRCDPISGHDNLYWYRRVMGKEIKFLLHFVKESKQDESGMPNNRFLAERTGGTYSTLKVQPAELEDSGVYFCASSRRGGVYEQYFGPGTRLTVT.

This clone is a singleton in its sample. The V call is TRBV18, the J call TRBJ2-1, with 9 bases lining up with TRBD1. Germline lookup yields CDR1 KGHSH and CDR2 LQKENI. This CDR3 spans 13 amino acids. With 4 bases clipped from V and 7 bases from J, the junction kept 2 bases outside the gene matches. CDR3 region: CASSRDRGNEQFF. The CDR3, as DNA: TGTGCCAGCTCACGTGACAGGGGGAATGAGCAGTTCTTC.

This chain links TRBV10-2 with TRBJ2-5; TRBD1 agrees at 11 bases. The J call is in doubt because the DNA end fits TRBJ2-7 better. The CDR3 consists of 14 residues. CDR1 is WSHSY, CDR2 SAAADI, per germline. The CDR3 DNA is TGCGCCAGCAGAGGGACAGGGGGGTTCTACGAGCAGTACTTC. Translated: CASRGTGGFYEQYF.

CDR3 coding DNA: TGTGCCAGCAGCACTACTGGCCAGACCCAGTACTTC. Translating gives CASSTTGQTQYF. The chain joins TRBV7-2 to TRBJ2-5, with D hard to call. Germline V gives CDR1 SGHTA, CDR2 FQGNSA. The CDR3 is made up of 12 amino acids. The V gene lost 5 bases and the J gene lost 6 bases, with 10 bases spanning the gap.

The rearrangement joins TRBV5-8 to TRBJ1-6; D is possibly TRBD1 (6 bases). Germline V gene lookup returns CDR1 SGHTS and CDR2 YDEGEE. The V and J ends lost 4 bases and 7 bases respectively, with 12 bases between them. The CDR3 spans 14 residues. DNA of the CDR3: TGTGCCAGCAGCCTGGTGGGGGCGAATTCACCCCTCCACTTT. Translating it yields CASSLVGANSPLHF.

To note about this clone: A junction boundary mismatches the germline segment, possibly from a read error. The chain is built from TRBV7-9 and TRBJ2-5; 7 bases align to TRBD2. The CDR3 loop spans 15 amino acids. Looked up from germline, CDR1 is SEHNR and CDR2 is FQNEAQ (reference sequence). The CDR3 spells CSSSFGLADARGQYF. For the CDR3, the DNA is TGTTCCAGCAGCTTTGGGCTAGCGGACGCTCGGGGCCAGTACTTC.

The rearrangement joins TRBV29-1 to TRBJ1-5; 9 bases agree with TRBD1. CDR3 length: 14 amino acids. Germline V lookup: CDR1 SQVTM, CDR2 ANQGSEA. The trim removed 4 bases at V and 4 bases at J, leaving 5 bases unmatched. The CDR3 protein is CSVGGTGQNQPQHF. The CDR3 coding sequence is TGCAGCGTTGGTGGGACAGGGCAGAATCAGCCCCAGCATTTT.

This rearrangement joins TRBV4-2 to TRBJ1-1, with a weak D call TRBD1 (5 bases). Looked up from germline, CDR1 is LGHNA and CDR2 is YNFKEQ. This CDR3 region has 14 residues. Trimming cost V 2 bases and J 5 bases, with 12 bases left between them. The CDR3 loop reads CASSQRSGGTEAFF. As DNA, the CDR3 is TGTGCCAGCAGCCAACGCTCGGGGGGGACTGAAGCTTTCTTT.

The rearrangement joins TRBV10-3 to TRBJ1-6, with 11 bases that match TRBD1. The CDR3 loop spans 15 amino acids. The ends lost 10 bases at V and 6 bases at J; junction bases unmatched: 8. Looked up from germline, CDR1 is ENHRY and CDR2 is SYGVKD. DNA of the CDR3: TGTGCCACCAAGGACAGGGGGCTCGGTAATTCACCCCTCCACTTT. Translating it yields CATKDRGLGNSPLHF.

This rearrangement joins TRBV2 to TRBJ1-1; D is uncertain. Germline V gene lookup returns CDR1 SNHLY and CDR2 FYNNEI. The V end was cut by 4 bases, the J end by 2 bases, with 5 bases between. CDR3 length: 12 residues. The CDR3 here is CASSGQNTEAFF. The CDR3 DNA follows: TGTGCCAGCAGTGGGCAAAACACTGAAGCTTTCTTT.

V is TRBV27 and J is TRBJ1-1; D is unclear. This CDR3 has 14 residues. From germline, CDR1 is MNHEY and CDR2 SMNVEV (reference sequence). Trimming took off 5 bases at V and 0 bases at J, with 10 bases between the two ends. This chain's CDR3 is CASSATNLNTEAFF. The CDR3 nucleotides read TGTGCCAGCAGTGCGACAAATTTGAACACTGAAGCTTTCTTT.

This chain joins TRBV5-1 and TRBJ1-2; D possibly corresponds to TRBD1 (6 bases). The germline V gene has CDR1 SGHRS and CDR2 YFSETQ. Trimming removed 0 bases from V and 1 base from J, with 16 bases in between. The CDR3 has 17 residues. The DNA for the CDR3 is TGCGCCAGCAGCTTGGTTGGGGGCCGCAGGGATAACTATGGCTACACCTTC. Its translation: CASSLVGGRRDNYGYTF.

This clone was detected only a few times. As DNA, the CDR3 is TGTGCCAGCAGTCGGGGGGCGGCTAACTATGGCTACACCTTC. Its translation is CASSRGAANYGYTF. The chain links TRBV2 to TRBJ1-2, with D perhaps matching TRBD1 (6 bases). The CDR3 runs 14 residues. Trimming took 5 bases from V and 0 from J, leaving 10 bases between them. Germline CDR1 and CDR2: SNHLY and FYNNEI.

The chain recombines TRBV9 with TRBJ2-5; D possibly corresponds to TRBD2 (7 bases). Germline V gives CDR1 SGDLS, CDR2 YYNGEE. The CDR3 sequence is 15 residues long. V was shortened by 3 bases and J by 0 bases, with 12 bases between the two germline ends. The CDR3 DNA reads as TGTGCCAGCAGCGGCGCGGGGGCGTACCAAGAGACCCAGTACTTC. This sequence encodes CASSGAGAYQETQYF.

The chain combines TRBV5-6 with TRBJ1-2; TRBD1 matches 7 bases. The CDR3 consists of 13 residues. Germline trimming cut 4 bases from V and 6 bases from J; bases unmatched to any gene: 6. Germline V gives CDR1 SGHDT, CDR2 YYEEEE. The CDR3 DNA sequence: TGTGCCAGCAGCCCCGGACAGGCGAATGGCTACACCTTC. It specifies CASSPGQANGYTF.

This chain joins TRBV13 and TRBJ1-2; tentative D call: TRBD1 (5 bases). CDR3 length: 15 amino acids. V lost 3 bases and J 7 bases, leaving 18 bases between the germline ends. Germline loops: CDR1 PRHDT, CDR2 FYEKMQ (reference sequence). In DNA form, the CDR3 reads TGTGCCAGCAGCTTCGACGGAGGGGAGGCTCGTGGCTACACCTTC. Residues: CASSFDGGEARGYTF.